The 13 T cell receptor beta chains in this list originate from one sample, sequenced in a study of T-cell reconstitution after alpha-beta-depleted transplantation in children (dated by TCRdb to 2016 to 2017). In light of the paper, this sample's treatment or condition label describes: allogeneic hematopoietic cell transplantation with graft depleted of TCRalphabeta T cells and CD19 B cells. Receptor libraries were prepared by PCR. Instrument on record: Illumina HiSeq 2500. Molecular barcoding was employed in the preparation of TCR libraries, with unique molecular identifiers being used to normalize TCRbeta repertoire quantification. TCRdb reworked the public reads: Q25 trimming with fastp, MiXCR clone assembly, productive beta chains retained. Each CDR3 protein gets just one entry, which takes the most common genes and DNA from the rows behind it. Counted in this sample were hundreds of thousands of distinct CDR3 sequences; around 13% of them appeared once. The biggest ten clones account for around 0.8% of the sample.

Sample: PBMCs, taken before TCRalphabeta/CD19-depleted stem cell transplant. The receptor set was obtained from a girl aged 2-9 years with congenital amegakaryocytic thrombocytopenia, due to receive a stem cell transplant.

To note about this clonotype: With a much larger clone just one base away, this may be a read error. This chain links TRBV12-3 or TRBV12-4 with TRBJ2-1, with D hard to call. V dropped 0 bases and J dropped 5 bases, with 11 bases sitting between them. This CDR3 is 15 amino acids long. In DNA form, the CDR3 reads TGTGCCAGCAGTTTAGCGGGTATAACCAACAATGAGCAGTTCTTC. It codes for CASSLAGITNNEQFF.

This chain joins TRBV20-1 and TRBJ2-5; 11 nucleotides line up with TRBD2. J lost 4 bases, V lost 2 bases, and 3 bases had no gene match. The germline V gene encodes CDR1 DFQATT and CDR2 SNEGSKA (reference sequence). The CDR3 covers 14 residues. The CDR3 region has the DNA TGCAGTGCTAGATGGCTAGCGGGAGGAGAGACCCAGTACTTC. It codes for CSARWLAGGETQYF.

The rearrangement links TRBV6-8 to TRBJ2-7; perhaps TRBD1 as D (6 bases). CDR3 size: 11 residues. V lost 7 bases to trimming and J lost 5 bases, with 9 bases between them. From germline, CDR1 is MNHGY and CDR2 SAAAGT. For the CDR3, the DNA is TGTGCCAGCAAGGGGGACGACGAGCAGTACTTC. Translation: CASKGDDEQYF.

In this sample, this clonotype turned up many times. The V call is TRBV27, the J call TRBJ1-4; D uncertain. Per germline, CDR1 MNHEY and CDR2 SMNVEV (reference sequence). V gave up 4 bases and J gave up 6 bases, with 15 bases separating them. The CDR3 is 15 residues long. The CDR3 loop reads CASSSLLGGDEKLFF. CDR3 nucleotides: TGTGCCAGCAGTTCCTTGTTAGGAGGAGATGAAAAACTGTTTTTT.

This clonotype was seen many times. The DNA for the CDR3 is TGTGCCAGCAGCTTAGTGCCCGGGGATACGCAGTATTTT. Its protein product is CASSLVPGDTQYF. The chain recombines TRBV7-2 with TRBJ2-3; D not certain. V dropped 1 base and J dropped 6 bases, with 8 bases sitting between them. Germline assignment: CDR1 SGHTA and CDR2 FQGNSA. The CDR3 is 13 residues long.

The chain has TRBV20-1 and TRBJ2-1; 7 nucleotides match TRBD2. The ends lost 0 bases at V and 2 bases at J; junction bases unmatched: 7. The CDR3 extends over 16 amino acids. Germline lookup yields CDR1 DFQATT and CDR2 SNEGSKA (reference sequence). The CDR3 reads CSARDSWEGPYNEQFF. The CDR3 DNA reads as TGCAGTGCTAGAGATTCTTGGGAGGGCCCCTACAATGAGCAGTTCTTC.

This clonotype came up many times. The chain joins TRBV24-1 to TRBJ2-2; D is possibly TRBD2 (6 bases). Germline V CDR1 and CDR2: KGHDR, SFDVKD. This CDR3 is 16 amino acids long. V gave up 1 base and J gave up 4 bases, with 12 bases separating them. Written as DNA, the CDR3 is TGTGCCACCAGTGATTTCCCGAGGGAGGCCACCGGGGAGCTGTTTTTT. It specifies CATSDFPREATGELFF.

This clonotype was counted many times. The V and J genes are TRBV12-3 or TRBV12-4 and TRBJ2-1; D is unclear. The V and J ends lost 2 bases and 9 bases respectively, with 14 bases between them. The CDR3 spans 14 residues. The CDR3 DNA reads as TGTGCCAGCAGTTTACCCCCCACAGCTCCTGAGCAGTTCTTC. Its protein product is CASSLPPTAPEQFF.

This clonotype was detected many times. CDR3 DNA: TGTGCCATCAGTGAGTCGTCGACAGGCTGGTTTGATGAGACCCAGTACTTC. This gives the protein CAISESSTGWFDETQYF. The V and J genes are TRBV10-3 and TRBJ2-5, with D possibly TRBD1 on 6 matching bases. The CDR3 sequence is 17 residues long. Germline lookup yields CDR1 ENHRY and CDR2 SYGVKD. V dropped 0 bases and J dropped 5 bases, with 19 bases sitting between them.

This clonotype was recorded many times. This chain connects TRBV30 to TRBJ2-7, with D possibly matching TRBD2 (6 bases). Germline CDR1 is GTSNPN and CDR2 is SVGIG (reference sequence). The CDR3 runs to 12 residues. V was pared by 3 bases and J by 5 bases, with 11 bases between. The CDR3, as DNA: TGTGCCTGGAGGAGGAGGGTCCACGAGCAGTACTTC. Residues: CAWRRRVHEQYF.

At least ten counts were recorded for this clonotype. The CDR3, as DNA: TGTGCCAGCAGTTTGGCCGAGTACGAGCAGTACTTC. Encoded protein: CASSLAEYEQYF. The chain carries TRBV28 and TRBJ2-7; no firm D call. The CDR3 is 12 residues long. The germline gives CDR1 MDHEN, CDR2 SYDVKM. The ends were cut back, 3 bases at V and 4 bases at J, with 7 bases in the middle.

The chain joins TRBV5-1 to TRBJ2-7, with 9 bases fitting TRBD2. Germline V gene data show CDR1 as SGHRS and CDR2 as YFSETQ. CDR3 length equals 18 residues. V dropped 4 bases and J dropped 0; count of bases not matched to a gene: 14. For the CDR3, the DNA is TGCGCCAGCAGCGGCATCGGGGTAGCGGGGGTGATCTCCTACGAGCAGTACTTC. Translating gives CASSGIGVAGVISYEQYF.

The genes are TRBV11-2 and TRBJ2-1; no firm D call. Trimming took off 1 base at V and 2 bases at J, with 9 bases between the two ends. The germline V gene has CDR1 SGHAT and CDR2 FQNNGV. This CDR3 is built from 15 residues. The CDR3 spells CASSLGAGPYNEQFF. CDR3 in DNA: TGTGCCAGCAGCTTAGGGGCTGGACCCTACAATGAGCAGTTCTTC.